This TCR beta chain was sequenced in a study of yellow fever vaccine responses in identical twins. CDR1 is MNHNS and CDR2 is SASEGT in the germline V gene. The CDR3 totals 17 residues. Germline trimming cut 4 bases from V and 5 bases from J; bases unmatched to any gene: 12. TCRdb reprocessed the RT-PCR reads with MiXCR, giving one entry per CDR3 protein. The sample yields around 18,000 distinct CDR3 sequences, roughly two thirds seen once. This chain uses TRBV6-1 with TRBJ2-1, with 9 nucleotides matching TRBD2. The clonotype was recovered from a woman in her late teens or twenties who received the yellow fever vaccine. The sample in question was T cells from blood (PBMCs), unsorted or a sorted subset (not recorded which), obtained before or after yellow fever vaccination (not recorded which). The CDR3 coding sequence is TGTGCCAGCAGTGCCAACCTTGGGCTAGCGGGAAACAATGAGCAGTTCTTC. This codes for CASSANLGLAGNNEQFF.